This T cell receptor (beta chain) comes out of a study of siplizumab effects on memory and regulatory T cells. V shed 2 bases and J shed 0 bases, with 11 bases lying between them. This CDR3 has 16 residues. The germline gives CDR1 SGHTA, CDR2 FQGTGA. Produced via immunoSEQ multiplex PCR; TCRdb's table is partial and in-frame only. This table has some 120,000 clones, about 93% appearing once. The sample taken for sequencing was non-Treg CD4+ T cells sorted from blood. The J gene is TRBJ1-3, the V gene TRBV7-3; possibly TRBD1 for D (5 bases). This receptor was taken from a human donor in good health. The CDR3 loop reads CASSLSGGFSGNTIYF. DNA for the CDR3: TGTGCCAGCAGCTTATCCGGGGGATTCTCTGGAAACACCATATATTTT.